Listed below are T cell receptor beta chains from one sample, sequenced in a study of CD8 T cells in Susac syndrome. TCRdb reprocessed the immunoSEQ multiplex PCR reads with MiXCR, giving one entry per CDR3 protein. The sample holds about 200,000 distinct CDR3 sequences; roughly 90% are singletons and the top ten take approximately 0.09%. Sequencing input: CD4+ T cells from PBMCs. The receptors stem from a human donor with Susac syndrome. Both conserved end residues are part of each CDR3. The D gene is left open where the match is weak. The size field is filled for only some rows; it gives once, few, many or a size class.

TGTGCCAGTAGTACTGGGCCCATACGGACCGGGGAGCTGTTTTTT,CASSTGPIRTGELFF,-,TRBV19,-,TRBJ2-2
TGTGCCAGCTCCTACAGGGTCGGCTACACCTTC,CASSYRVGYTF,-,TRBV28,-,TRBJ1-2
TGCGCCAGCAGCCCCACGACAGTTCCGTCTGGAAACACCATATATTTT,CASSPTTVPSGNTIYF,-,TRBV5-1,-,TRBJ1-3
TGTGCCAGCAGTTCCTCGGTCACCAGTCAGCCCCAGCATTTT,CASSSSVTSQPQHF,-,TRBV12-3/TRBV12-4,-,TRBJ1-5
TGTGCCAGCAGCTTAGCCCACCTCTACGAGCAGTACTTC,CASSLAHLYEQYF,-,TRBV7-9,-,TRBJ2-7
TGTGCCAGCAGTTATCACAATGAGCAGTTCTTC,CASSYHNEQFF,-,TRBV27,-,TRBJ2-1
TGTGCCTGGAGTGGGACAGGGCCCAATCAGCCCCAGCATTTT,CAWSGTGPNQPQHF,TRBD1,TRBV30,-,TRBJ1-5
TGTGCCACCAGTGATTATAGAACTAGCGGAAGTGAGCAGTTCTTC,CATSDYRTSGSEQFF,TRBD2,TRBV24-1,-,TRBJ2-1
TGTGCCAGCAGATCCGTGACTAGTTCGAAGTTCTTC,CASRSVTSSKFF,-,TRBV6-5,-,TRBJ2-1
TGTGCCAGCAGTTGGGACAGTAACGAGCAGTACTTC,CASSWDSNEQYF,TRBD1,TRBV28,-,TRBJ2-7
TGCGCCAGCAGCCCGGGAGCGTCCTACGAGCAGTACTTC,CASSPGASYEQYF,-,TRBV5-1,-,TRBJ2-7
TGTGCCAGCGTCCGGGGCGGGAGTCTCAATGAGCAGTTCTTC,CASVRGGSLNEQFF,TRBD2,TRBV6-2/TRBV6-3,-,TRBJ2-1
TGTGCCAGTAGTGTCAACATGGACACTGAAGCTTTCTTT,CASSVNMDTEAFF,-,TRBV19,-,TRBJ1-1
TGTGCCAGCAGTTACGTCCCCCCCAACATCAGCAATCAGCCCCAGCATTTT,CASSYVPPNISNQPQHF,-,TRBV6-5,-,TRBJ1-5
TGTGCCATCAGTGGGACAGGGGGGGACACTGAAGCTTTCTTT,CAISGTGGDTEAFF,TRBD1,TRBV10-3,-,TRBJ1-1
TGTGCCAGCAGTTACAGAAATACAGGAATAGGAGGCGAGCAGTACTTC,CASSYRNTGIGGEQYF,-,TRBV6-5,-,TRBJ2-7
TGTGCCAGCAGCGTCGGTATAGCGGGGGGAATCAATACCGATCGGTCCTACGAGCAGTACTTC,CASSVGIAGGINTDRSYEQYF,TRBD2,TRBV9,-,TRBJ2-7
TGTGCCAGCTCACCCAATAGCGGGAGAAACTACGAGCAGTACTTC,CASSPNSGRNYEQYF,TRBD2,TRBV18,-,TRBJ2-7
TGTGCCAGCAGCTTGGAGGGGGCTGGTGCCTACGAGCAGTACTTC,CASSLEGAGAYEQYF,TRBD1,TRBV5-5,-,TRBJ2-7
TGTGCCAGCAGTTCCCCGGGACAGGGTATTGGTGCGGGCGGCTACACCTTC,CASSSPGQGIGAGGYTF,TRBD1,TRBV28,-,TRBJ1-2
TGCAGTGCTGCCGGGGGGGGCACTGAAGCTTTCTTT,CSAAGGGTEAFF,-,TRBV20-1,-,TRBJ1-1
TGTGCCAGCAGTAACACAGGGGAGGACTATGGCTACACCTTC,CASSNTGEDYGYTF,TRBD1,TRBV25-1,-,TRBJ1-2
TGTGCCAGCAGCGGGGCTGACAGCCAACGGGGTGAAAAACTGTTTTTT,CASSGADSQRGEKLFF,-,TRBV9,-,TRBJ1-4
TGTGCCAGCAGCTCCTCCGGTGGGGGTTGGACTGAAGCTTTCTTT,CASSSSGGGWTEAFF,-,TRBV7-9,once,TRBJ1-1
TGCGCCAGCAGGAAACACCTAGCGGGGTGGAATAAATACTCCTACAATGAGCAGTTCTTC,CASRKHLAGWNKYSYNEQFF,TRBD2,TRBV5-1,-,TRBJ2-1
TGCAGCGTTGCCCCAGGTACTAATCAGCCCCAGCATTTT,CSVAPGTNQPQHF,-,TRBV29-1,-,TRBJ1-5
TGTGCCAGCAGCTCAGGGACAAGTAACTCACCCCTCCACTTT,CASSSGTSNSPLHF,-,TRBV6-1,-,TRBJ1-6
TGTGCCAGCAGGGCGGGCACCTACAATGAGCAGTTCTTC,CASRAGTYNEQFF,-,TRBV6-6,-,TRBJ2-1
TGTGCCAGCAGCTTTGAAGGGACTAGACTCTACGAGCAGTACTTC,CASSFEGTRLYEQYF,TRBD2,TRBV7-2,-,TRBJ2-7
TGTGCCAGCAGACCGGGAGGGCGGCAGACCCAGTACTTC,CASRPGGRQTQYF,TRBD2,TRBV28,-,TRBJ2-5
TGCGCCAGCAGCCTTTTTCAGGGGGTGGGAGAGACCCAGTACTTC,CASSLFQGVGETQYF,TRBD1,TRBV5-1,-,TRBJ2-5
TGTGCCAGCAGGCCCCGGCGGTTCGGCAGCACCTACGAGCAGTACTTC,CASRPRRFGSTYEQYF,-,TRBV6-2/TRBV6-3,-,TRBJ2-7
TGTGCCAGTAGCTCGACACAAGAGACCCAGTACTTC,CASSSTQETQYF,-,TRBV19,once,TRBJ2-5
TGTGCCAGCAGTTTACCCGGGACAGGGGGCCGGAATGAGCAGTTCTTC,CASSLPGTGGRNEQFF,TRBD1,TRBV27,-,TRBJ2-1
TGCGCCAGCAGTGAGTGGCTAGGGATGGAAAGCAATCAGCCCCAGCATTTT,CASSEWLGMESNQPQHF,-,TRBV10-2,-,TRBJ1-5
TGTGCCAGCAGTTTCATCCTCGGACTAGCGGGGGGAGAGACCCAGTACTTC,CASSFILGLAGGETQYF,TRBD2,TRBV12-3/TRBV12-4,-,TRBJ2-5
TGTGCCAGCAGGTTAGGGGGGAGGGAGGCAGGGTTGAACAATGAGCAGTTCTTC,CASRLGGREAGLNNEQFF,-,TRBV7-9,-,TRBJ2-1
TGCAGCGTTGAAGTGGCGGCCAGGACAAACACTGAAGCTTTCTTT,CSVEVAARTNTEAFF,-,TRBV29-1,-,TRBJ1-1
TGCAGTGCTAGTGGGCTAGCGGGGGATGAGACCCAGTACTTC,CSASGLAGDETQYF,TRBD2,TRBV20-1,-,TRBJ2-5
TGTGCCAGCCTAGAGGGGGGGGCGCTTGACTATGGCTACACCTTC,CASLEGGALDYGYTF,-,TRBV6-1,-,TRBJ1-2